This entry lists 8 T cell receptor beta chains sequenced from one sample in a study of Ad26.COV2.S vaccination and SARS-CoV-2 variants. Stated treatment: some 20 received Ad26.COV2.S at low or high dose, single or two shots; 5 received placebo; per-sample allocation not given. Sampling occurred on day 63 after the first vaccine or placebo injection. The data were produced by immunoSEQ multiplex PCR, yet TCRdb's version contains in-frame clones alone and is incomplete. The table shows roughly 300,000 clones, with roughly nine tenths occurring only once. Sequenced material: peripheral blood, taken in a trial of Ad26.COV2.S vaccine versus placebo. The receptors here all came from a person aged 18-60 years who received the Ad26.COV2.S COVID-19 vaccine or a placebo.

CDR3 residues: CASSGQGKHEQYF. CDR3 nucleotides: TGTGCCAGCAGCGGACAGGGAAAACACGAGCAGTACTTC. The chain employs TRBV9 and TRBJ2-7; TRBD1 aligns across 7 bases. The V gene end was trimmed by 3 bases and the J gene end by 5 bases; junction bases not matched to a gene: 5. CDR1 SGDLS and CDR2 YYNGEE come from the germline V gene. The CDR3 is made up of 13 amino acids. Complete variable domain (other parts from reference TRBV9 and TRBJ2-7): DSGVTQTPKHLITATGQRVTLRCSPRSGDLSVYWYQQSLDQGLQFLIQYYNGEERAKGNILERFSAQQFPDLHSELNLSSLELGDSALYFCASSGQGKHEQYFGPGTRLTVT.

This sequence joins TRBV7-3 and TRBJ2-3; D perhaps matches TRBD2 (5 bases). Looked up from germline, CDR1 is SGHTA and CDR2 is FQGTGA. Trimming pared 3 bases from V and 1 base from J, leaving 14 bases between. This CDR3 region has 16 residues. The CDR3 DNA is TGTGCCAGCAGCTTCTACCTAGTGGAGGGCACAGATACGCAGTATTTT. This sequence encodes CASSFYLVEGTDTQYF.

In its sample, this clone was seen once. V is TRBV5-4 and J is TRBJ2-1; 8 nucleotides line up with TRBD2. CDR1 is SGHNT, CDR2 YYREEE, per germline (reference sequence). Losses at the gene ends were 0 bases for V and 6 bases for J; bases not matched to a gene: 2. The CDR3 length is 14 residues. The CDR3 loop is CASSLAGGANEQFF. The CDR3 DNA reads TGTGCCAGCAGCTTGGCCGGGGGGGCCAATGAGCAGTTCTTC.

The rearrangement joins TRBV28 to TRBJ2-1, with 11 bases fitting TRBD2. This CDR3 region has 13 residues. Germline V gene sequence: CDR1 MDHEN, CDR2 SYDVKM. V shed 8 bases and J 6 bases; nucleotides not matched to a gene: 3. CDR3 loop: CASGLAGGNEQFF. CDR3 nucleotide sequence: TGTGCCAGCGGACTAGCGGGTGGCAATGAGCAGTTCTTC.

For this clone: Within the sample, other DNA sequences also encode this same CDR3. The chain couples TRBV4-3 to TRBJ1-1, with D possibly being TRBD1 (5 bases). Between the trimmed V and J ends, which lost 0 bases and 0 bases, there was a span of 5 bases. Germline V gene data show CDR1 as LGHNA and CDR2 as YSLEER. There are 14 residues in the CDR3. Here the CDR3 DNA reads TGCGCCAGCAGCCAAGACAGGGTGAACACTGAAGCTTTCTTT. This translates into CASSQDRVNTEAFF.

This chain links TRBV19 with TRBJ2-7; 10 positions match TRBD2. Germline V lookup: CDR1 LNHDA, CDR2 SQIVND (reference sequence). Trimming removed 1 base from V and 2 bases from J; junction bases left unmatched: 2. The CDR3 totals 15 residues. The CDR3, as DNA: TGTGCCAGTAGTATAGGGGGGACTAGCGCCTACGAGCAGTACTTC. It specifies CASSIGGTSAYEQYF.

This clone was detected a few times. This chain connects TRBV28 to TRBJ2-5, with 10 positions matching TRBD2. This CDR3 has 15 residues. Germline CDR1 reads MDHEN; CDR2 reads SYDVKM. J gave up 5 bases and V 6 bases, and 9 bases lay outside the gene matches. The CDR3 region is CASRYKGLASETQYF. CDR3 DNA: TGTGCCAGCAGGTATAAGGGACTAGCGTCGGAGACCCAGTACTTC.

The chain links TRBV7-3 to TRBJ2-2; TRBD2 matches 9 bases. The V segment lost 5 bases and the J segment 5 bases; nucleotides outside the gene matches: 15. From germline, CDR1 is SGHTA and CDR2 FQGTGA. The CDR3 has 18 amino acids. In DNA, the CDR3 is TGTGCCAGCAGCCCACGACGGATAGCGGGGGTCGAGACCGGGGAGCTGTTTTTT. Its translation: CASSPRRIAGVETGELFF.